The clone carrying this TCR beta chain was seen at least ten times. Its antigen is unidentified. With V trimmed by 0 bases and J by 12 bases, 8 bases remained unmatched. The V gene's germline CDR1 is SGHNT and CDR2 YENEEA. The CDR3 runs 14 residues. Samples came from axillary lymph nodes draining the breast cancer. This specimen belongs to a study of breast tumors, draining lymph nodes, adjacent tissues. Study-level points and caveats: Compared with basal-like, luminal-like tumors shared significantly more repertoire with nontumor tissue. Data fit most tumor T cells coming from lymph node, expanding in tumor. Tumors had less TCR diversity than lymph nodes, more than nontumor tissue.

In TCRdb, the multiplex PCR reads were re-called with MiXCR into one record per CDR3 protein. The repertoire holds around 170,000 distinct CDR3 sequences, with around a third as singletons. Source material: axillary lymph node tissue. The TCR sequence derives from a female donor with breast cancer. Some clones in this sample may be carry-over from other donors' samples. The rearrangement uses TRBV11-3 and TRBJ2-1, with 7 bases aligning to TRBD2. For the CDR3, the DNA is TGTGCCAGCAGCTTAGAGCGTCGGGGGAGGGGGCAGTTCTTC. Translation gives CASSLERRGRGQFF.